Each of the 10 T cell receptor beta chains below was sequenced from the same sample in a study of cytomegalovirus exposure and HLA in healthy donors (dated by TCRdb to the late 2010s). Library preparation was by the immunoSEQ multiplex PCR assay. A mixture of 60 forward primers for TCR Vbeta segments and 13 reverse primers for TCR Jbeta segments was used in the multiplex PCR. The source is immuneACCESS, and TCRdb retained only in-frame sequences with V and J called. Part of the clones is not carried over; for the studies checked, unresolved V genes explain less than half of this, and the remainder is unexplained. Across this sample there are about 140,000 clones, with about 80% seen only once. Clones ranked in the top ten supply about 4.4% of the sample. The sample taken for sequencing was PBMCs. The receptors were sampled from a man aged 40-49 years in good health and CMV-seronegative.

The rearrangement joins TRBV5-3 to TRBJ1-6; tentative D call: TRBD1 (6 bases). TRBV5-3 falls under the ORF class, with uncertain function. Trimming took 4 bases from V and 12 from J, leaving 11 bases between them. The CDR3 is 12 residues long. CDR3 nucleotide sequence: TGTGCCAGAAGCGAGACAGGTTTACCCCTCCACTTT. Translating it yields CARSETGLPLHF.

Worth noting for this clone: The same CDR3 is also encoded by other DNA sequences in this sample. The chain combines TRBV7-9 with TRBJ2-5; TRBD1 agrees at 7 bases. The CDR3 length is 14 residues. The V segment lost 4 bases and the J segment 0 bases; nucleotides outside the gene matches: 2. Germline V lookup: CDR1 SEHNR, CDR2 FQNEAQ (reference sequence). This chain's CDR3 is CASSSGQYQETQYF. The CDR3, as DNA: TGTGCCAGCAGCTCGGGACAGTACCAAGAGACCCAGTACTTC.

The CDR3 protein is CASSYGDRSNEKLFF. In nucleotides, the CDR3 is TGTGCCAGCAGTTACGGGGACAGGTCTAATGAAAAACTGTTTTTT. V gene TRBV6-5 combines with J gene TRBJ1-4, with 8 bases fitting TRBD1. Germline trimming cut 2 bases from V and 3 bases from J; bases unmatched to any gene: 2. This CDR3 is 15 amino acids long. The V gene's germline CDR1 is MNHEY and CDR2 SVGAGI.

The chain carries TRBV14 and TRBJ1-3; D call uncertain. CDR3 length: 14 amino acids. V dropped 0 bases and J dropped 0 bases, with 3 bases sitting between them. Germline loops: CDR1 SGHDN, CDR2 FVKESK. The CDR3 DNA sequence: TGTGCCAGCAGCCAAGATTACTCTGGAAACACCATATATTTT. Protein: CASSQDYSGNTIYF.

This rearrangement joins TRBV9 to TRBJ1-1; tentative D call: TRBD1 (6 bases). Deletions cut 3 bases from V and 0 bases from J, with 9 bases between. The germline gives CDR1 SGDLS, CDR2 YYNGEE. CDR3 size: 14 residues. CDR3 nucleotide sequence: TGTGCCAGCAGCGCAGGACAGTTGAACACTGAAGCTTTCTTT. Protein sequence: CASSAGQLNTEAFF.

J is TRBJ1-2 and V is TRBV18, with 7 positions matching TRBD1. Germline CDR1 and CDR2: KGHSH and LQKENI. The V gene end was trimmed by 6 bases and the J gene end by 4 bases; junction bases not matched to a gene: 11. The CDR3 consists of 15 residues. The CDR3 sequence is CASSPTWDSVYGYTF. As DNA, the CDR3 is TGTGCCAGCTCTCCCACTTGGGACAGCGTCTATGGCTACACCTTC.

The chain uses TRBV7-3 and TRBJ2-5; tentative D call: TRBD2 (5 bases). The germline V gene encodes CDR1 SGHTA and CDR2 FQGTGA. V was trimmed by 5 bases and J by 5 bases, leaving 12 bases between them. The CDR3 extends over 13 amino acids. CDR3 protein: CASSTYTGETQYF. In DNA form, the CDR3 reads TGTGCCAGCAGCACATATACGGGGGAGACCCAGTACTTC.

V is TRBV29-1 and J is TRBJ2-5; 9 bases are a match to TRBD1. Germline values: CDR1 SQVTM, CDR2 ANQGSEA. CDR3 size: 13 residues. Losses at the gene ends were 6 bases for V and 1 base for J; bases not matched to a gene: 3. CDR3 sequence (DNA): TGCAGCGTCAGGGACAGGGTCCAAGAGACCCAGTACTTC. This sequence encodes CSVRDRVQETQYF. The whole variable domain, remainder taken from reference TRBV29-1 and TRBJ2-5, is SAVISQKPSRDICQRGTSLTIQCQVDSQVTMMFWYRQQPGQSLTLIATANQGSEATYESGFVIDKFPISRPNLTFSTLTVSNMSPEDSSIYLCSVRDRVQETQYFGPGTRLLVL.

The chain combines TRBV7-3 with TRBJ1-1; 7 nucleotides align to TRBD1. Germline V CDR1 and CDR2: SGHTA, FQGTGA. CDR3 size: 14 residues. With V trimmed by 1 base and J by 7 bases, 6 bases remained unmatched. The CDR3 protein is CASSLRGGASEAFF. In nucleotides, the CDR3 is TGTGCCAGCAGCTTAAGAGGGGGCGCGAGTGAAGCTTTCTTT. Filled out from reference TRBV7-3 and TRBJ1-1, the complete variable domain reads GAGVSQTPSNKVTEKGKYVELRCDPISGHTALYWYRQSLGQGPEFLIYFQGTGAADDSGLPNDRFFAVRPEGSVSTLKIQRTERGDSAVYLCASSLRGGASEAFFGQGTRLTVV.

The chain is built from TRBV7-9 and TRBJ2-2; 8 bases are a match to TRBD2. Germline V CDR1 and CDR2: SEHNR, FQNEAQ (reference sequence). V was clipped by 1 base and J by 5 bases; unmatched bases: 9. This CDR3 is built from 17 residues. The CDR3 sequence is CASSLGEERGKTGELFF. CDR3 bases: TGTGCCAGCAGCTTAGGGGAGGAGCGGGGGAAAACCGGGGAGCTGTTTTTT.